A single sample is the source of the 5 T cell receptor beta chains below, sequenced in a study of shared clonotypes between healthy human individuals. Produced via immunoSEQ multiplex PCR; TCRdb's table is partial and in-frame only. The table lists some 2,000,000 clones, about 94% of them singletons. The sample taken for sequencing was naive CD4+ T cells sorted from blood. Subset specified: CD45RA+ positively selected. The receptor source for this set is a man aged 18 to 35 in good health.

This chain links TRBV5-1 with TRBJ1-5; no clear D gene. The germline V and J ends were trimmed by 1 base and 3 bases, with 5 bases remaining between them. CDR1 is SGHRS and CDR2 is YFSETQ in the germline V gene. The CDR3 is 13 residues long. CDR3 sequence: CASSLTVNQPQHF. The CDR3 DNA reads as TGCGCCAGCAGCTTGACAGTCAATCAGCCCCAGCATTTT.

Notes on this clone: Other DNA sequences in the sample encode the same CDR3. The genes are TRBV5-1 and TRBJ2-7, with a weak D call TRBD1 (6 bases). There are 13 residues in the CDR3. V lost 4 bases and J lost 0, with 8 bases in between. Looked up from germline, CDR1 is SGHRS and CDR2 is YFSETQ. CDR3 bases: TGCGCCAGCAGCCGGGACACCTCCTACGAGCAGTACTTC. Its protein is CASSRDTSYEQYF.

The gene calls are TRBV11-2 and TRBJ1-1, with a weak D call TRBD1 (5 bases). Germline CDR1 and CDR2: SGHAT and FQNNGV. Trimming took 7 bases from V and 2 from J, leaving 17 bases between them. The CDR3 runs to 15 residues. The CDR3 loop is CASTPRDPVNTEAFF. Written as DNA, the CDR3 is TGTGCCAGCACCCCCCGGGACCCAGTCAACACTGAAGCTTTCTTT.

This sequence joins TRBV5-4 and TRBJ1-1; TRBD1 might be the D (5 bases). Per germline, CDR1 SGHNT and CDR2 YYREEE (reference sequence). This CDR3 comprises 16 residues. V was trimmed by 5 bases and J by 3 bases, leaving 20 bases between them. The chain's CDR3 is CASSPNPGTGDTEAFF. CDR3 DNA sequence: TGTGCCAGCAGTCCAAATCCAGGGACCGGGGACACTGAAGCTTTCTTT.

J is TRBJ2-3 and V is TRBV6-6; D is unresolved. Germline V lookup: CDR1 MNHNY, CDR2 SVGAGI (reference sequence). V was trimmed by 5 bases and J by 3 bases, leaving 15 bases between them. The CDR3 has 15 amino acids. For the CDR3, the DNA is TGTGCCAGCAGTAAAGCCCCTTGGGGAACAGATACGCAGTATTTT. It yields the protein CASSKAPWGTDTQYF.